These 8 T cell receptor beta chains came from one sample sequenced in a study of beta chain features in type 1 diabetes. As every portion of the isolated RNA was reverse transcribed, the sequencing read expressed TCRB transcripts. Clones were read by immunoSEQ multiplex PCR, and TCRdb kept only the in-frame ones, dropping some. The table has roughly 120,000 clones, almost 40% seen once. The specimen sequenced was stem cell memory CD4+ T cells from blood. All receptors derive from a woman aged 18-29 years in good health.

This clone was counted between two and nine times. The chain is built from TRBV13 and TRBJ2-7; the D gene is possibly TRBD2 (6 bases). Trimming cost V 1 base and J 2 bases, with 12 bases left between them. CDR1 is PRHDT and CDR2 is FYEKMQ in the germline V gene (reference sequence). This CDR3 region has 15 residues. The CDR3 loop reads CASSLADAGPYEQYF. CDR3 coding DNA: TGTGCCAGCAGCTTAGCTGATGCGGGACCCTACGAGCAGTACTTC.

There are a few counts of this clone. V gene TRBV30 combines with J gene TRBJ2-1; TRBD1 is a possible D gene (5 bases). This CDR3 contains 14 residues. Germline CDR1 GTSNPN, CDR2 SVGIG (reference sequence). Trimming took 0 bases from V and 8 from J, leaving 14 bases between them. This CDR3 reads CAWSVGAYGDEQFF. As DNA, the CDR3 is TGTGCCTGGAGTGTAGGGGCTTACGGAGATGAGCAGTTCTTC.

The chain combines TRBV28 with TRBJ1-4; D not certain. The CDR3 covers 22 residues. Trimming removed 4 bases from V and 1 base from J, with 31 bases in between. Germline loops: CDR1 MDHEN, CDR2 SYDVKM. The CDR3 is CASSSDTPRWRIQWVTNEKLFF. CDR3 DNA: TGTGCCAGCAGTTCTGACACCCCACGGTGGAGGATTCAGTGGGTAACTAATGAAAAACTGTTTTTT.

This clone has more than one count but fewer than ten. CDR3 amino acids: CASSRASGPKGRFRDNEQFF. The CDR3 DNA is TGTGCCAGCAGCCGAGCAAGTGGTCCCAAAGGGCGTTTCAGGGACAATGAGCAGTTCTTC. This rearrangement joins TRBV7-6 to TRBJ2-1, with a tentative D call TRBD1 (5 bases). V lost 5 bases to trimming and J lost 5 bases, with 31 bases between them. CDR1 is SGHVS and CDR2 is FNYEAQ in the germline V gene. The CDR3 spans 20 residues. The whole variable domain, remainder taken from reference TRBV7-6 and TRBJ2-1, is GAGVSQSPRYKVTKRGQDVALRCDPISGHVSLYWYRQALGQGPEFLTYFNYEAQQDKSGLPNDRFSAERPEGSISTLTIQRTEQRDSAMYRCASSRASGPKGRFRDNEQFFGPGTRLTVL.

V usage is TRBV5-6 and J usage is TRBJ1-2, with TRBD1 matching 9 bases. V shed 4 bases and J 4 bases; nucleotides not matched to a gene: 11. CDR3 length: 16 amino acids. Germline CDR1 is SGHDT and CDR2 is YYEEEE. CDR3 loop: CASSRPGTGTVYGYTF. The CDR3 region has the DNA TGTGCCAGCAGCCGTCCCGGGACAGGGACCGTCTATGGCTACACCTTC.

Written as DNA, the CDR3 is TGTGCCAGCAGTTCCCCCCGGGATACGCAGTATTTT. Amino acids: CASSSPRDTQYF. V is TRBV27 and J is TRBJ2-3; D not certain. This CDR3 is built from 12 residues. The germline V gene encodes CDR1 MNHEY and CDR2 SMNVEV (reference sequence). V dropped 4 bases and J dropped 6 bases, with 8 bases sitting between them.

This clone was recorded a few times. The chain joins TRBV4-1 to TRBJ2-5; D might be TRBD2 (5 bases). Trimming removed 1 base from V and 4 bases from J, with 7 bases in between. The length of the CDR3 is 13 residues. Germline values: CDR1 MGHRA, CDR2 YSYEKL. The CDR3 sequence: CASSQGTLETQYF. In DNA form, the CDR3 reads TGCGCCAGCAGCCAAGGGACTCTAGAGACCCAGTACTTC.

This clone has a handful of counts. V and J are TRBV6-5 and TRBJ2-1; 10 bases match TRBD2. This CDR3 is 16 amino acids long. The junction had 5 bases not matched to a gene; V was cut back by 0 bases and J by 6 bases. The germline V gene has CDR1 MNHEY and CDR2 SVGAGI. The CDR3 DNA follows: TGTGCCAGCAGTTACTCCGAACTAGCGGGACTCAATGAGCAGTTCTTC. Residues: CASSYSELAGLNEQFF.